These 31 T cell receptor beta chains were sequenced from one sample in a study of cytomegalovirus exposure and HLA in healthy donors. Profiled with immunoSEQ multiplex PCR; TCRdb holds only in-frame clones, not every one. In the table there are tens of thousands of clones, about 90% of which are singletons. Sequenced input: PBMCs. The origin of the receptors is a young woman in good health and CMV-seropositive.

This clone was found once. The CDR3 DNA follows: TGTGCCTGGAGTGCCCCGACTAGCGGGACTTACGAGCAGTACTTC. It encodes CAWSAPTSGTYEQYF. V and J are TRBV30 and TRBJ2-7; TRBD2 matches 11 bases. There are 15 residues in the CDR3. The germline gives CDR1 GTSNPN, CDR2 SVGIG (reference sequence). Losses at the gene ends were 1 base for V and 4 bases for J; bases not matched to a gene: 6.

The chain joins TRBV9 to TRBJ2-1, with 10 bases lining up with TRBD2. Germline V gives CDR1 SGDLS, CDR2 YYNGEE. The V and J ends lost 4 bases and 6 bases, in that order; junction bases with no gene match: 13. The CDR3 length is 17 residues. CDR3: CASSTRLGVAGGNEQFF. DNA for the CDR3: TGTGCCAGCAGCACGCGACTCGGGGTAGCGGGAGGCAATGAGCAGTTCTTC. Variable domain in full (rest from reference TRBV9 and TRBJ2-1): DSGVTQTPKHLITATGQRVTLRCSPRSGDLSVYWYQQSLDQGLQFLIQYYNGEERAKGNILERFSAQQFPDLHSELNLSSLELGDSALYFCASSTRLGVAGGNEQFFGPGTRLTVL.

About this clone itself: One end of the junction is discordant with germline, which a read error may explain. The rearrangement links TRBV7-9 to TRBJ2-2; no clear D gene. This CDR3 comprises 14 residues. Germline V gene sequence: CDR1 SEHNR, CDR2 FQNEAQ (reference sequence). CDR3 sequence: CASSLDLSTGELFF. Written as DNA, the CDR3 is TGTGCCAGCAGCTTAGATTTGAGCACCGGTGAGCTGTTTTTT. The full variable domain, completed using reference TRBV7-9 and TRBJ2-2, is DTGVSQNPRHKITKRGQNVTFRCDPISEHNRLYWYRQTLGQGPEFLTYFQNEAQLEKSRLLSDRFSAERPKGSFSTLEIQRTEQGDSAMYLCASSLDLSTGELFFGEGSRLTVL.

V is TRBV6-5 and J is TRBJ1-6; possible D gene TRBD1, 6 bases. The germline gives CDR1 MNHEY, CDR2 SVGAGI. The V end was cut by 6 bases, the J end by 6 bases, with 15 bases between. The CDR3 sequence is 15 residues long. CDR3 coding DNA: TGTGCCAGCAGCTCCTCAGGGGACGTTAATTCACCCCTCCACTTT. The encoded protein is CASSSSGDVNSPLHF.

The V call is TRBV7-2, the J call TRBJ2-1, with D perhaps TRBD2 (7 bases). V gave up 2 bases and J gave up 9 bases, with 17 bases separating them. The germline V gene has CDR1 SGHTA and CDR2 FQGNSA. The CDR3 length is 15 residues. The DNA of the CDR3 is TGTGCCAGCAGCTTAAGGGGGGGGGCGTTAAGTGAGCAGTTCTTC. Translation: CASSLRGGALSEQFF.

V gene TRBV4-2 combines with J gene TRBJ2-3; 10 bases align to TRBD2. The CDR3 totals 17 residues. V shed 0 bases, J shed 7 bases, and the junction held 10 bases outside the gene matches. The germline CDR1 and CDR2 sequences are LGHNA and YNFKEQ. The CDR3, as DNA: TGTGCCAGCAGCCAAGAGCAGGAGCGGGGGGGAGGGTATACGCAGTATTTT. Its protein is CASSQEQERGGGYTQYF.

CDR3 loop: CSVEDSGERNYGYTF. The DNA of the CDR3 is TGCAGCGTTGAAGATTCGGGGGAGAGGAACTATGGCTACACCTTC. The chain combines TRBV29-1 with TRBJ1-2; the D gene is possibly TRBD1 (5 bases). The germline gives CDR1 SQVTM, CDR2 ANQGSEA. The CDR3 consists of 15 residues. Trimming took 0 bases from V and 2 from J, leaving 13 bases between them.

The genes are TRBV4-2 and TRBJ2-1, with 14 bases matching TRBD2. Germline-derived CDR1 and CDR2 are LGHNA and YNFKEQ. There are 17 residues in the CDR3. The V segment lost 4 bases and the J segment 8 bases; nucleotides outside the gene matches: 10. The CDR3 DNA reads TGTGCCAGCAGCCTCGGGACTAGCGGGAGTCTTTCGGATGAGCAGTTCTTC. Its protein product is CASSLGTSGSLSDEQFF.

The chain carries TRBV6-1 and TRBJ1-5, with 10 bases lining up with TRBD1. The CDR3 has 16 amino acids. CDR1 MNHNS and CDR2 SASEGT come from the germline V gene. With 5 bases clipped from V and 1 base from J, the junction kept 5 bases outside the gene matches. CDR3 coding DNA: TGTGCCAGCAGTAAAGGGACAGGGGCGAGCAATCAGCCCCAGCATTTT. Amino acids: CASSKGTGASNQPQHF.

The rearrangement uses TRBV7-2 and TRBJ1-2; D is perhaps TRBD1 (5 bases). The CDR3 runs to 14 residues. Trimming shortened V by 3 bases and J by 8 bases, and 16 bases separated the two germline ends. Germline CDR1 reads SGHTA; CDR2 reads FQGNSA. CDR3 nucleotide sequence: TGTGCCAGCAGCTTTGGGGGGTCCGCGCGAGGCTACACCTTC. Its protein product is CASSFGGSARGYTF. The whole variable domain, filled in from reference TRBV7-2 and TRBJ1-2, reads GAGVSQSPSNKVTEKGKDVELRCDPISGHTALYWYRQSLGQGLEFLIYFQGNSAPDKSGLPSDRFSAERTGGSVSTLTIQRTQQEDSAVYLCASSFGGSARGYTFGSGTRLTVV.

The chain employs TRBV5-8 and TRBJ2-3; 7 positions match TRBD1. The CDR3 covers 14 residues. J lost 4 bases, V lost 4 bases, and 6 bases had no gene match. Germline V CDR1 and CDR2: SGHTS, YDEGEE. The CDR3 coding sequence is TGTGCCAGCAGCAGACGACAGGGCCCAGATACGCAGTATTTT. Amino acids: CASSRRQGPDTQYF. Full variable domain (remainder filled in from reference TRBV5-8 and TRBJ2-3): EAGVTQSPTHLIKTRGQQATLRCSPISGHTSVYWYQQALGLGLQFLLWYDEGEERNRGNFPPRFSGRQFPNYSSELNVNALELEDSALYLCASSRRQGPDTQYFGPGTRLTVL.

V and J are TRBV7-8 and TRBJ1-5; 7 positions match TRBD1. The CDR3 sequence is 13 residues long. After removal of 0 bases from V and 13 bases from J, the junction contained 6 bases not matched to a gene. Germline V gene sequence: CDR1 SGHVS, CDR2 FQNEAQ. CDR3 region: CASSLAGTVAQHF. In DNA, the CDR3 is TGTGCCAGCAGCTTAGCCGGGACAGTCGCTCAGCATTTT.

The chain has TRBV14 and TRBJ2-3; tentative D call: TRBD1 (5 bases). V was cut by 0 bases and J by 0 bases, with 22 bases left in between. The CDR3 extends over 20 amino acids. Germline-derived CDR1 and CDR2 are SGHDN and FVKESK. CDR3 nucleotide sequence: TGTGCCAGCAGCCAAGATCCTCCGGGCAGGGCCTATTCAAGCACAGATACGCAGTATTTT. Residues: CASSQDPPGRAYSSTDTQYF.

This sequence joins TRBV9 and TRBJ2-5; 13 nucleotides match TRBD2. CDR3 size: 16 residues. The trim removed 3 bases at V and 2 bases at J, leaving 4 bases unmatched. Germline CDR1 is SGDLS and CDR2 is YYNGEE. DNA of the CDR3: TGTGCCAGCAGCGCGGGGACTAGCGGGATACAAGAGACCCAGTACTTC. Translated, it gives CASSAGTSGIQETQYF.

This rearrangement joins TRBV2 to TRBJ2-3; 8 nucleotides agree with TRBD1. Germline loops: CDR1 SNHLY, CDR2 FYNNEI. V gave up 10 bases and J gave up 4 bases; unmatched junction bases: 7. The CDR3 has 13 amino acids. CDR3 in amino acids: CATQGAGPDTQYF. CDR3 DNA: TGTGCCACGCAGGGGGCAGGGCCAGATACGCAGTATTTT.

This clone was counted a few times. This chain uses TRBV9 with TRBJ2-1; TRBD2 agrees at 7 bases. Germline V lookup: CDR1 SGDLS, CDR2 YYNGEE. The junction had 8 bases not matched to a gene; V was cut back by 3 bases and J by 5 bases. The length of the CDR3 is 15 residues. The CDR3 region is CASSGRLAENNEQFF. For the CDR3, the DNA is TGTGCCAGCAGCGGGAGGCTAGCGGAAAACAATGAGCAGTTCTTC. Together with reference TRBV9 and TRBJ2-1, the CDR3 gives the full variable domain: DSGVTQTPKHLITATGQRVTLRCSPRSGDLSVYWYQQSLDQGLQFLIQYYNGEERAKGNILERFSAQQFPDLHSELNLSSLELGDSALYFCASSGRLAENNEQFFGPGTRLTVL.

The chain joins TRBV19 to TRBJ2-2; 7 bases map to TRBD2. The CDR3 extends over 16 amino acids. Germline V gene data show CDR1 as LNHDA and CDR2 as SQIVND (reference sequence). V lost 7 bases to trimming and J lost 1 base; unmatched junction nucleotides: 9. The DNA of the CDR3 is TGTGCCAGTAAAGCCACTAGCGTGAGGAACACCGGGGAGCTGTTTTTT. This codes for CASKATSVRNTGELFF.

The CDR3 loop reads CASSKVEREGPYEQYF. CDR3 coding DNA: TGTGCCAGCAGCAAAGTTGAGAGGGAGGGCCCCTACGAGCAGTACTTC. The chain is built from TRBV21-1 and TRBJ2-7; TRBD2, the D gene given by the table, was not confirmed from the DNA. TRBV21-1 is a listed pseudogene. The CDR3 contains 16 residues.

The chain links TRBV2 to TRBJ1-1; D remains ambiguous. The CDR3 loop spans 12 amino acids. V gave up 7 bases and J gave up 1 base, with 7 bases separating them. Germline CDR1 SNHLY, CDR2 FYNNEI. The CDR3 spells CASIFRNTEAFF. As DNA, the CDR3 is TGTGCCAGCATTTTCAGGAACACTGAAGCTTTCTTT.

CDR3 nucleotide sequence: TGCGCCAGCAGTGAGTCGGCCAGGGCGAATCAGCCCCAGCATTTT. Its translation is CASSESARANQPQHF. V usage is TRBV10-2 and J usage is TRBJ1-5; possibly TRBD1 for D (5 bases). The CDR3 has 15 residues. Trimming took 0 bases from V and 4 from J, leaving 10 bases between them. Germline V gene data show CDR1 as WSHSY and CDR2 as SAAADI.

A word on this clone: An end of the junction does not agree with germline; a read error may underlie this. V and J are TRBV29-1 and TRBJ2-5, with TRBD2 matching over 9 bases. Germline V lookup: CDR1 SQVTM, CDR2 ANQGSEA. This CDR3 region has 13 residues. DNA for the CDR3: TGCGGCGTTGAAGGGACTAGCAAAGAGACCCAGTACTTC. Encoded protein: CGVEGTSKETQYF. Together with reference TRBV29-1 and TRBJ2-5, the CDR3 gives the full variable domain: SAVISQKPSRDICQRGTSLTIQCQVDSQVTMMFWYRQQPGQSLTLIATANQGSEATYESGFVIDKFPISRPNLTFSTLTVSNMSPEDSSIYLCGVEGTSKETQYFGPGTRLLVL.

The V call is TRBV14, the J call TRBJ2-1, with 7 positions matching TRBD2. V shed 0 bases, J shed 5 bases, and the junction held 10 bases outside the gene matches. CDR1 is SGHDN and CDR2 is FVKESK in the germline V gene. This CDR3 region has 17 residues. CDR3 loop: CASSQDQSSGSDNEQFF. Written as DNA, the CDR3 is TGTGCCAGCAGCCAAGATCAGTCTAGCGGAAGCGACAATGAGCAGTTCTTC.

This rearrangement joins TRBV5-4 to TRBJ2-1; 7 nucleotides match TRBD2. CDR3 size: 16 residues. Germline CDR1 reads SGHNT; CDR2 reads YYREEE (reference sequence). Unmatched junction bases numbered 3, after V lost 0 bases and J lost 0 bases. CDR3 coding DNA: TGTGCCAGCAGCTTGGCGGCTAGCGGCTCCTACAATGAGCAGTTCTTC. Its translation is CASSLAASGSYNEQFF.

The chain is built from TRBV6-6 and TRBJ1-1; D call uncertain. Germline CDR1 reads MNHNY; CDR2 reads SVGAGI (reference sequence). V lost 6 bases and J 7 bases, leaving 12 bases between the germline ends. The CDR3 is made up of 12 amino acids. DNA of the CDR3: TGTGCCAGCAGGGAAACTAAGCTTGAAGCTTTCTTT. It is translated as CASRETKLEAFF.

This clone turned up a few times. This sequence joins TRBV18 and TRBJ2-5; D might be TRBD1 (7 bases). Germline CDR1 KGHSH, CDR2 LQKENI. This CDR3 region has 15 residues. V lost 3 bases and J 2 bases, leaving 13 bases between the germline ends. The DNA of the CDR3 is TGTGCCAGCTCACCGGGGGGACAGCCACAAGAGACCCAGTACTTC. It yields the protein CASSPGGQPQETQYF.

For the CDR3, the DNA is TGTGCCAGCAGACAACAGGGGGTCTCTGGAAACACCATATATTTT. Translation: CASRQQGVSGNTIYF. The chain couples TRBV6-1 to TRBJ1-3; TRBD1 matches at 8 bases. This CDR3 region has 15 residues. V lost 6 bases and J lost 0; bases outside the gene matches: 4. The V gene's germline CDR1 is MNHNS and CDR2 SASEGT.

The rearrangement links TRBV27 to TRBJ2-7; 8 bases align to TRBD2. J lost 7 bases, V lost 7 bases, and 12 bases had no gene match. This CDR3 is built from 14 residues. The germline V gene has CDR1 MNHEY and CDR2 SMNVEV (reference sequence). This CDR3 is CASKPSGSSGEQYF. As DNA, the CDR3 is TGTGCCAGCAAGCCCAGCGGGAGTTCTGGGGAGCAGTACTTC.

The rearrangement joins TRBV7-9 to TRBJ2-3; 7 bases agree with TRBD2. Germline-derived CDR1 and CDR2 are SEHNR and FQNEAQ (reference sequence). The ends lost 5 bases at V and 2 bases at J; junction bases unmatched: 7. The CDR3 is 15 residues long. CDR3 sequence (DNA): TGTGCCAGCAGCCATTTAGCGGGCAACACAGATACGCAGTATTTT. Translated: CASSHLAGNTDTQYF.

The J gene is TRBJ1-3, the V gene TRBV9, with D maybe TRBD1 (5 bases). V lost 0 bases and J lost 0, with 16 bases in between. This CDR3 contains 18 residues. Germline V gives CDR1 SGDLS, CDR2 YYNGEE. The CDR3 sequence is CASSVGFGGSFSGNTIYF. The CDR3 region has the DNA TGTGCCAGCAGCGTAGGTTTCGGGGGGTCCTTCTCTGGAAACACCATATATTTT.

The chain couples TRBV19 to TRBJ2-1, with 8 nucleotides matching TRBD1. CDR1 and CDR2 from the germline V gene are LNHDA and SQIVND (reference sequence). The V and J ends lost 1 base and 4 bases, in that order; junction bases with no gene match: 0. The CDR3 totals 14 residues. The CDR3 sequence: CASSIGQGYNEQFF. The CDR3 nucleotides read TGTGCCAGTAGTATAGGACAGGGGTACAATGAGCAGTTCTTC.

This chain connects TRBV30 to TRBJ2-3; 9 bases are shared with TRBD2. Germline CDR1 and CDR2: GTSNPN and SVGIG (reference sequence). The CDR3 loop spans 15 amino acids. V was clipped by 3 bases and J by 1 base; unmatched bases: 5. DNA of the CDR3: TGTGCCTGGAGCCGCGGGGGGGCCGGCACAGATACGCAGTATTTT. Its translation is CAWSRGGAGTDTQYF.